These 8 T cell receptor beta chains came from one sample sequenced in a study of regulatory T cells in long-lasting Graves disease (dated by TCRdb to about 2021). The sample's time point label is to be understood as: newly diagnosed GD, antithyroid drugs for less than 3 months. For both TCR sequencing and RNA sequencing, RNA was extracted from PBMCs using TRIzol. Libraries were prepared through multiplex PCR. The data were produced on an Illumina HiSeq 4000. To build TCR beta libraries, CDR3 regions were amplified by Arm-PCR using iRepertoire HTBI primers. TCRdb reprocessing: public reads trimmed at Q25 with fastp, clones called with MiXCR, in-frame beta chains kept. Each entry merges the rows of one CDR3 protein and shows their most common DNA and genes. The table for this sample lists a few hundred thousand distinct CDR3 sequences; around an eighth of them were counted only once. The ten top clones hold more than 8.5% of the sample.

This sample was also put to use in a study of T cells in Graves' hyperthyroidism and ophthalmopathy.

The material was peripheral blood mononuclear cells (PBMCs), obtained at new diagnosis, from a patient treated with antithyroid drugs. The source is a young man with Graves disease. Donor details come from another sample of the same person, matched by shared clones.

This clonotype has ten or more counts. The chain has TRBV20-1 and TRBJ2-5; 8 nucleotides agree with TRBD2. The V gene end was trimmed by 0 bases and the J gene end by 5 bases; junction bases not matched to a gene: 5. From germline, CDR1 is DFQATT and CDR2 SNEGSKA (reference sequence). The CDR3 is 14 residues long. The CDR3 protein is CSARDMTGGETQYF. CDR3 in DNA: TGCAGTGCTAGAGATATGACGGGGGGGGAGACCCAGTACTTC.

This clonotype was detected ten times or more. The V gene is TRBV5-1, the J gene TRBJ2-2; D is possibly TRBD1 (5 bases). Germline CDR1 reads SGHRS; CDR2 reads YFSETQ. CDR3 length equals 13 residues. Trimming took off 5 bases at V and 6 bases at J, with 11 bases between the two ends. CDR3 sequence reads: CASRQGSAGELFF. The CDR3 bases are TGCGCCAGCAGGCAGGGAAGTGCCGGGGAGCTGTTTTTT.

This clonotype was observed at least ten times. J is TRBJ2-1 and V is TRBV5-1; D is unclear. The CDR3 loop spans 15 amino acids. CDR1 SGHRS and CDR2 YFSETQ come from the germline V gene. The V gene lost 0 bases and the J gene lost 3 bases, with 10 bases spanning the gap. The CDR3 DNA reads TGCGCCAGCAGCTTGGGACACGGCAACTACAATGAGCAGTTCTTC. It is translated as CASSLGHGNYNEQFF.

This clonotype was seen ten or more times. CDR3 nucleotide sequence: TGTGCCATCAGTGAGTCAACACGCTTCCAAGAGACCCAGTACTTC. This gives the protein CAISESTRFQETQYF. The V and J genes are TRBV10-3 and TRBJ2-5; no reliable D call. The V end was cut by 0 bases, the J end by 1 base, with 9 bases between. The CDR3 is made up of 15 amino acids. Germline loops: CDR1 ENHRY, CDR2 SYGVKD.

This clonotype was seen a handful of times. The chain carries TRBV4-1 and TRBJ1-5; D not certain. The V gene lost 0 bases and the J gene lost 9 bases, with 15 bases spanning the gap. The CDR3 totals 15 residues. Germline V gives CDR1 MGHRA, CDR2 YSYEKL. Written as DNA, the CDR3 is TGCGCCAGCAGCCAAGACGGCACCCCTACGTGGCCCCAGCATTTT. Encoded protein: CASSQDGTPTWPQHF.

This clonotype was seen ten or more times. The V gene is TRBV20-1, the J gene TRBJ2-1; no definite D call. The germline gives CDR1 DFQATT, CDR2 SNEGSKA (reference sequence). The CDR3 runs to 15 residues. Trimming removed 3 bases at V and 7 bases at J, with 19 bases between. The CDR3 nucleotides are TGCAGTGCTAGCATTTCAGTCGACTTTTCTAATGAGCAGTTCTTC. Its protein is CSASISVDFSNEQFF.

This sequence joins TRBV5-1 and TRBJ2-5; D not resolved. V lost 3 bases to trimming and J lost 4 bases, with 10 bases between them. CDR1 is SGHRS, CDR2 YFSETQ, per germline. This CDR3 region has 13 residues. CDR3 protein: CASSSLPGETQYF. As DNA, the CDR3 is TGCGCCAGCAGCTCCCTCCCGGGAGAGACCCAGTACTTC.

CDR3 amino acids: CSAPPGTGGIDGYTF. CDR3 nucleotides: TGCAGTGCACCGCCAGGGACAGGAGGAATCGATGGCTACACCTTC. V gene TRBV20-1 combines with J gene TRBJ1-2; 8 bases line up with TRBD1. CDR1 is DFQATT, CDR2 SNEGSKA, per germline (reference sequence). J lost 6 bases, V lost 6 bases, and 15 bases had no gene match. This CDR3 has 15 amino acids.